The 32 T cell receptor beta chains listed next were all sequenced from one sample in a study of identical twins. TCRdb ran MiXCR on the 5' RACE reads and lists one entry per CDR3 protein. Here the sample spans roughly 750,000 distinct CDR3 sequences, around 20% being singletons. These same records also appear under a second study, on T cells expressing NK-cell markers.

Sequencing used PBMCs. These receptors all come from a young woman in good health.

This sequence joins TRBV11-2 and TRBJ2-7, with 7 bases matching TRBD1. The CDR3 has 15 amino acids. CDR1 is SGHAT and CDR2 is FQNNGV in the germline V gene. V was clipped by 0 bases and J by 2 bases; unmatched bases: 4. Here the CDR3 reads CASSLEGTVPYEQYF. The CDR3 DNA follows: TGTGCCAGCAGCTTAGAGGGGACAGTCCCCTACGAGCAGTACTTC.

This CDR3 reads CASRPRQGQETQYF. DNA of the CDR3: TGTGCCAGCAGGCCGAGGCAGGGCCAAGAGACCCAGTACTTC. The chain recombines TRBV6-1 with TRBJ2-5, with a tentative D call TRBD1 (5 bases). The CDR3 consists of 14 residues. V was pared by 6 bases and J by 1 base, with 12 bases between. The germline gives CDR1 MNHNS, CDR2 SASEGT.

This clonotype was seen a handful of times. The chain couples TRBV7-6 to TRBJ2-1, with a tentative D call TRBD1 (6 bases). Germline loops: CDR1 SGHVS, CDR2 FNYEAQ. The V end lost 4 bases, the J end lost 7 bases, and 14 bases lay between the germline ends. The CDR3 is 14 residues long. In nucleotides, the CDR3 is TGTGCCAGCAGCTCTTTACAGGGTCCGAATGAGCAGTTCTTC. It specifies CASSSLQGPNEQFF.

With regard to this clonotype: A much larger clone lies a single base off, so this may be a read error. The chain recombines TRBV12-3 or TRBV12-4 with TRBJ2-1; TRBD2 aligns across 8 bases. This CDR3 is 15 amino acids long. The J segment lost 7 bases and the V segment lost 8 bases, leaving 13 bases of the junction unmatched. The CDR3 DNA reads as TGTGCCAGCGGGACCTGGGCGGGAGGCGCAAATGAGCAGTTCTTC. Translated: CASGTWAGGANEQFF.

Only a few counts were recorded for this clonotype. The rearrangement joins TRBV9 to TRBJ1-1; 8 nucleotides line up with TRBD1. Trimming cost V 3 bases and J 2 bases; bases outside gene matches: 12. The CDR3 has 17 residues. In germline, CDR1 is SGDLS, CDR2 YYNGEE. CDR3: CASSALTRRGRNTEAFF. CDR3 DNA: TGTGCCAGCAGCGCCCTAACCCGCAGGGGGCGTAACACTGAAGCTTTCTTT. Filled out from reference TRBV9 and TRBJ1-1, the complete variable domain reads DSGVTQTPKHLITATGQRVTLRCSPRSGDLSVYWYQQSLDQGLQFLIQYYNGEERAKGNILERFSAQQFPDLHSELNLSSLELGDSALYFCASSALTRRGRNTEAFFGQGTRLTVV.

On this clonotype itself: A single base separates this from a much larger clone, so it may be a read error. No conserved phenylalanine or tryptophan ends this CDR3, so it is likely a read error. The J gene is TRBJ2-1, the V gene TRBV25-1, with no clear D. Trimming pared 11 bases from V and 3 bases from J, leaving 14 bases between. The CDR3 has 13 residues. Per the germline V gene, CDR1 is MGHDK and CDR2 is SYGVNS. As DNA, the CDR3 is TGTGCCGCCGGAGCGCCGAACTACAATGAGCAGTTCTAC. Translation: CAAGAPNYNEQFY.

This clonotype was seen a few times. This chain joins TRBV12-3 or TRBV12-4 and TRBJ1-6; D is undetermined. The CDR3 totals 13 residues. V shed 3 bases and J shed 11 bases, with 11 bases lying between them. This chain's CDR3 is CASSFGFPAPLHF. The CDR3 DNA reads as TGTGCCAGCAGTTTCGGTTTCCCGGCACCCCTCCACTTT.

This clonotype was counted between two and nine times. The chain recombines TRBV20-1 with TRBJ1-1; tentative D call: TRBD1 (5 bases). Trimming cost V 0 bases and J 7 bases, with 12 bases left between them. CDR3 length: 13 amino acids. Germline V CDR1 and CDR2: DFQATT, SNEGSKA (reference sequence). CDR3 nucleotide sequence: TGCAGTGCTAGAGACTCAGGGAATATTGAAGCTTTCTTT. It translates to CSARDSGNIEAFF.

The V call is TRBV6-1, the J call TRBJ1-4; D possibly corresponds to TRBD1 (5 bases). Germline V gene sequence: CDR1 MNHNS, CDR2 SASEGT. Trimming pared 5 bases from V and 2 bases from J, leaving 12 bases between. This CDR3 spans 15 amino acids. The CDR3 here is CASSPGGRTNEKLFF. CDR3 nucleotide sequence: TGTGCCAGCAGTCCCGGGGGTCGGACTAATGAAAAACTGTTTTTT.

This clonotype occurred a few times. The rearrangement uses TRBV11-2 and TRBJ2-1; D is unclear. The V gene's germline CDR1 is SGHAT and CDR2 FQNNGV. Trimming took 4 bases from V and 3 from J, leaving 10 bases between them. This CDR3 contains 14 residues. The CDR3 region has the DNA TGTGCCAGCAGCTCGGGTGCGAGCTACAATGAGCAGTTCTTC. This gives the protein CASSSGASYNEQFF.

This clonotype was counted between two and nine times. The chain carries TRBV5-1 and TRBJ2-7; TRBD2 agrees at 8 bases. Germline CDR1 is SGHRS and CDR2 is YFSETQ. The CDR3 totals 16 residues. The V segment lost 4 bases and the J segment 2 bases; nucleotides outside the gene matches: 11. This CDR3 reads CASSRASAGAAYEQYF. DNA for the CDR3: TGCGCCAGCAGCCGGGCCTCAGCGGGAGCTGCCTACGAGCAGTACTTC.

There are a few counts of this clonotype. The chain uses TRBV5-1 and TRBJ2-7; D might be TRBD1 (6 bases). Germline V gene data show CDR1 as SGHRS and CDR2 as YFSETQ. The CDR3 length is 13 residues. V was cut by 6 bases and J by 6 bases, with 16 bases left in between. The CDR3 reads CASTRTEGSEQYF. In nucleotides, the CDR3 is TGCGCCAGCACGAGGACAGAGGGAAGCGAGCAGTACTTC. The full variable domain, rest sourced from reference TRBV5-1 and TRBJ2-7, is KAGVTQTPRYLIKTRGQQVTLSCSPISGHRSVSWYQQTPGQGLQFLFEYFSETQRNKGNFPGRFSGRQFSNSRSEMNVSTLELGDSALYLCASTRTEGSEQYFGPGTRLTVT.

This clonotype was seen more than once but under ten times. This chain joins TRBV9 and TRBJ2-1; TRBD2 aligns across 8 bases. With 7 bases clipped from V and 3 bases from J, the junction kept 6 bases outside the gene matches. This CDR3 is built from 14 residues. Germline V gives CDR1 SGDLS, CDR2 YYNGEE. DNA for the CDR3: TGTGCCAGCGGGGCCCGGGGGGGCTACAATGAGCAGTTCTTC. It translates to CASGARGGYNEQFF.

This clonotype was seen a few times. The genes are TRBV10-3 and TRBJ2-4; D ambiguous. V was shortened by 0 bases and J by 7 bases, with 7 bases between the two germline ends. This CDR3 is 13 amino acids long. In germline, CDR1 is ENHRY, CDR2 SYGVKD. The CDR3 region is CAISESTRNIQYF. DNA of the CDR3: TGTGCCATCAGTGAGTCCACTCGGAACATTCAGTACTTC.

Many counts were recorded for this clonotype. V gene TRBV5-6 combines with J gene TRBJ2-2, with 8 bases matching TRBD1. The germline gives CDR1 SGHDT, CDR2 YYEEEE. The trim removed 3 bases at V and 0 bases at J, leaving 4 bases unmatched. The CDR3 loop spans 16 amino acids. In DNA form, the CDR3 reads TGTGCCAGCAGCTGGGGACAGGTCGCGAACACCGGGGAGCTGTTTTTT. Its translation is CASSWGQVANTGELFF. Variable domain in full (rest from reference TRBV5-6 and TRBJ2-2): DAGVTQSPTHLIKTRGQQVTLRCSPKSGHDTVSWYQQALGQGPQFIFQYYEEEERQRGNFPDRFSGHQFPNYSSELNVNALLLGDSALYLCASSWGQVANTGELFFGEGSRLTVL.

This clonotype was found a few times. The gene calls are TRBV11-2 and TRBJ2-7, with D perhaps assigned TRBD1 or TRBD2 (6 bases each). V was clipped by 0 bases and J by 0 bases, with 12 bases between them. Germline V lookup: CDR1 SGHAT, CDR2 FQNNGV. The CDR3 totals 16 residues. CDR3 in DNA: TGTGCCAGCAGCTTAGAAGGGGGGCGGTACTCCTACGAGCAGTACTTC. Amino acids: CASSLEGGRYSYEQYF.

This clonotype was detected a few times. The chain combines TRBV6-1 with TRBJ2-5; 8 nucleotides align to TRBD2. V shed 6 bases and J 0 bases; nucleotides not matched to a gene: 9. CDR1 and CDR2 (germline): MNHNS, SASEGT. This CDR3 is built from 16 residues. CDR3 loop: CASSSVGGADQETQYF. In nucleotides, the CDR3 is TGTGCCAGCAGCTCGGTCGGGGGGGCCGACCAAGAGACCCAGTACTTC.

The V and J genes are TRBV7-8 and TRBJ2-7, with D possibly matching TRBD2 (6 bases). V lost 4 bases to trimming and J lost 6 bases, with 19 bases between them. The CDR3 length is 15 residues. Germline-derived CDR1 and CDR2 are SGHVS and FQNEAQ. Written as DNA, the CDR3 is TGTGCCAGCAGCTCCTGGGGGGAGACTACCTCCGAGCAGTACTTC. It specifies CASSSWGETTSEQYF. Full variable domain (rest looked up from reference TRBV7-8 and TRBJ2-7): GAGVSQSPRYKVAKRGQDVALRCDPISGHVSLFWYQQALGQGPEFLTYFQNEAQLDKSGLPSDRFFAERPEGSVSTLKIQRTQQEDSAVYLCASSSWGETTSEQYFGPGTRLTVT.

The J gene is TRBJ2-3, the V gene TRBV20-1; the D is unclear. V lost 3 bases, J lost 1 base, and 14 bases lay in between. The germline CDR1 and CDR2 sequences are DFQATT and SNEGSKA (reference sequence). The CDR3 extends over 15 amino acids. The CDR3 coding sequence is TGCAGTGCTAGCATCTACCAGATAGGCACAGATACGCAGTATTTT. Its translation is CSASIYQIGTDTQYF.

The rearrangement uses TRBV10-3 and TRBJ2-7; weak D call: TRBD2 (5 bases). CDR1 is ENHRY and CDR2 is SYGVKD in the germline V gene. The V end was cut by 8 bases, the J end by 9 bases, with 14 bases between. CDR3 length: 11 amino acids. CDR3 sequence (DNA): TGTGCCATCGAGGACGAGGGTGGGCAGTACTTC. Translation gives CAIEDEGGQYF.

In nucleotides, the CDR3 is TGCAGCGCTCACCCCAATCGACAGGGTTTGAACACTGAAGCTTTCTTT. Translation gives CSAHPNRQGLNTEAFF. The chain joins TRBV29-1 to TRBJ1-1; 7 bases line up with TRBD1. The V gene's germline CDR1 is SQVTM and CDR2 ANQGSEA. The CDR3 runs to 16 residues. V lost 7 bases, J lost 0 bases, and 14 bases stayed unmatched.

This clonotype was observed a few times. The V gene is TRBV12-3 or TRBV12-4, the J gene TRBJ2-5; D remains ambiguous. This CDR3 region has 16 residues. Trimming left V 1 base short and J 2 bases short, with 14 bases between. CDR3 nucleotide sequence: TGTGCCAGCAGTTTAGGAAAGGGCTTACCACAAGAGACCCAGTACTTC. Its translation is CASSLGKGLPQETQYF.

This chain joins TRBV20-1 and TRBJ2-7, with D possibly TRBD1 on 5 matching bases. Germline V CDR1 and CDR2: DFQATT, SNEGSKA (reference sequence). The CDR3 runs to 18 residues. V was cut by 6 bases and J by 3 bases, with 30 bases left in between. The CDR3 reads CSAPGVREYLAMGYEQYF. Written as DNA, the CDR3 is TGCAGTGCACCTGGGGTCAGGGAATACCTCGCGATGGGCTACGAGCAGTACTTC.

The chain joins TRBV6-4 to TRBJ1-2; no clear D gene. Trimming took 7 bases from V and 4 from J, leaving 10 bases between them. Germline lookup yields CDR1 MRHNA and CDR2 SNTAGT. CDR3 length equals 12 residues. As DNA, the CDR3 is TGTGCCAGCAAGGGAGGGATCTATGGCTACACCTTC. This translates into CASKGGIYGYTF.

This clonotype has ten or more counts. Germline and junction disagree at one end, which may indicate a read error. This chain connects TRBV13 to TRBJ2-7; D is undetermined. The CDR3 runs to 12 residues. Germline values: CDR1 PRHDT, CDR2 FYEKMQ (reference sequence). DNA of the CDR3: TGCGCCAGCAGCTTAGGCCGCGACGAGCAGTACTTC. It encodes CASSLGRDEQYF.

The CDR3 here is CASTPRGTVNYGYTF. The CDR3 DNA reads as TGTGCCAGCACTCCCCGGGGGACAGTTAACTATGGCTACACCTTC. The chain couples TRBV12-3 or TRBV12-4 to TRBJ1-2, with TRBD1 matching 7 bases. Trimming cost V 7 bases and J 1 base; bases outside gene matches: 9. The CDR3 runs to 15 residues.

This clonotype has just a few counts. The V and J genes are TRBV5-6 and TRBJ2-2, with D uncertain. Trimming took 3 bases from V and 5 from J, leaving 8 bases between them. The CDR3 totals 13 residues. The germline gives CDR1 SGHDT, CDR2 YYEEEE. The CDR3 protein is CASSYPSTGELFF. The CDR3 DNA reads as TGTGCCAGCAGCTACCCGTCAACCGGGGAGCTGTTTTTT.

The genes are TRBV12-3 or TRBV12-4 and TRBJ2-5; D is perhaps TRBD2 (6 bases). The CDR3 totals 15 residues. Trimming left V 6 bases short and J 3 bases short, with 17 bases between. This chain's CDR3 is CASRPTGTLEETQYF. DNA for the CDR3: TGTGCCAGCAGGCCCACCGGGACTTTGGAAGAGACCCAGTACTTC.

The chain combines TRBV20-1 with TRBJ1-4; TRBD1 is a possible D gene (6 bases). CDR1 is DFQATT and CDR2 is SNEGSKA in the germline V gene (reference sequence). V gave up 8 bases and J gave up 8 bases, with 12 bases separating them. CDR3 length equals 11 residues. CDR3 in amino acids: CSWGRGEKLFF. Here the CDR3 DNA reads TGCAGTTGGGGAAGGGGGGAAAAACTGTTTTTT.

The V and J genes are TRBV12-3 or TRBV12-4 and TRBJ2-7; 12 nucleotides line up with TRBD2. With 6 bases clipped from V and 0 bases from J, the junction kept 6 bases outside the gene matches. CDR3 length: 16 amino acids. In DNA form, the CDR3 reads TGTGCCAGCAGGCGACGGACTAGCGGGGTCTCCTACGAGCAGTACTTC. It translates to CASRRRTSGVSYEQYF.

This clonotype has just a few counts. This chain joins TRBV6-1 and TRBJ2-7, with 8 bases lining up with TRBD2. The CDR3 spans 12 residues. Germline-derived CDR1 and CDR2 are MNHNS and SASEGT. V shed 8 bases, J shed 6 bases, and the junction held 6 bases outside the gene matches. CDR3 sequence reads: CASREAGAEQYF. DNA for the CDR3: TGTGCCAGCCGAGAAGCGGGAGCCGAGCAGTACTTC.

This rearrangement joins TRBV5-6 to TRBJ2-1, with a possible D match to TRBD2 (5 bases). The CDR3 consists of 15 residues. Germline V gene lookup returns CDR1 SGHDT and CDR2 YYEEEE. Trimming left V 0 bases short and J 0 bases short, with 7 bases between. CDR3 sequence (DNA): TGTGCCAGCAGCTTGGAGGGAGACTCCTACAATGAGCAGTTCTTC. Residues: CASSLEGDSYNEQFF.